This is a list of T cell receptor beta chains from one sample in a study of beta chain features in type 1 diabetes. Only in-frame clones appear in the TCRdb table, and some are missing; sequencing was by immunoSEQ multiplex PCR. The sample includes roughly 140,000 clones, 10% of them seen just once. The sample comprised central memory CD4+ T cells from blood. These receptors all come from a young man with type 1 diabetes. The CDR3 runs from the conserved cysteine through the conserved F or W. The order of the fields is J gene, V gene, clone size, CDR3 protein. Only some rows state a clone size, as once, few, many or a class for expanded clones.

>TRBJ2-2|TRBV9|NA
CASSGIGETTGELFF
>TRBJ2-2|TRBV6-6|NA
CASSYGQGVGGELFF
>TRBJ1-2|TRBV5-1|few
CASSLSDRDHGYTF
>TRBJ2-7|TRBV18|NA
CASSPSGTGTYEQYF
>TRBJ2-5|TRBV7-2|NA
CASRTGRGGAQETQYF
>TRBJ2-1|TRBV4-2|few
CASSQGPGQFF
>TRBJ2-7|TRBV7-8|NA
CASSSWTSGSPYF
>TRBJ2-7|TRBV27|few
CASSRGAEYEQYF
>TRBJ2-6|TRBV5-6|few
CASSAGLAGIGGANVLTF
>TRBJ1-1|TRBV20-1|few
CSARRQIEAFF
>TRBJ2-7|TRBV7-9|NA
CASSPTGGGEQYF
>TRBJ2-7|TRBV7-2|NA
CASSRTSTYEQYF
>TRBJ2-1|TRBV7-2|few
CASSRTAGDNEQFF
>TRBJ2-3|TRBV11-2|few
CASIVGLAGRADTQYF
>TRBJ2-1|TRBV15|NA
CATSRGGASGRPNNEQFF
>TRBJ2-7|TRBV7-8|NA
CASSLRTSGNHEQYF
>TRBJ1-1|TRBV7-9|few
CASSQQGLTEAFF
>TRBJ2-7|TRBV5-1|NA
CASGTGQGWDEQYF
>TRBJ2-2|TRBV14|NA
CASSQDPSGRANGELFF
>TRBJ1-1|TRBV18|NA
CASSPSTVSNTEAFF
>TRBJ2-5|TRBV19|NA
CASRSLADQETQYF
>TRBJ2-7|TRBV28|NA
CASSLTASGAYEQYF